This TCR beta chain came from a study of blood T cell repertoires in COVID-19. Assay: immunoSEQ multiplex PCR; the TCRdb copy retains only in-frame clones and omits some. The sample yields 190,000 or so clones, approximately 78% seen once. V dropped 2 bases and J dropped 5 bases, with 14 bases sitting between them. The CDR3 length is 15 residues. Per the germline V gene, CDR1 is SGHRS and CDR2 is YFSETQ. The chain combines TRBV5-1 with TRBJ1-5; D unclear. The receptor comes from a woman of 80 years or more with active or convalescent COVID-19. The sample consisted of peripheral blood. In DNA, the CDR3 is TGCGCCAGCAGCTTAAGAGGGTCGGGCGATCAGCCCCAGCATTTT. Amino acid sequence: CASSLRGSGDQPQHF.